These T cell receptor beta chains were read from a single sample in a study of cytomegalovirus exposure and HLA in healthy donors. The protocol was immunoSEQ multiplex PCR, while the TCRdb copy is restricted to in-frame clones and leaves out a portion. Of fewer than 45,000 clones listed, 80% are singletons. Sequenced input: PBMCs. Source of these receptors: a male donor in good health and CMV-seronegative. The CDR3 runs from the conserved cysteine through the conserved F or W. Each record gives: J gene, D gene, clone size, V gene, CDR3 DNA, CDR3 protein. The D gene is left open where the match is weak. Rows may omit the clone size; those that give it use once, few, many or a size class.

j_call: TRBJ1-1
d_call: NA
clone_size: NA
v_call: TRBV19
cdr3_nt: TGTGCCAGTAGAAAGGGGAGGGAGAACACTGAAGCTTTCTTT
cdr3_aa: CASRKGRENTEAFF

j_call: TRBJ2-2
d_call: TRBD1
clone_size: NA
v_call: TRBV15
cdr3_nt: TGTGCCACCAGCCCATGGACAGGGAACACCGGGGAGCTGTTTTTT
cdr3_aa: CATSPWTGNTGELFF

j_call: TRBJ1-1
d_call: NA
clone_size: NA
v_call: TRBV7-9
cdr3_nt: TGTGCCAGCAGCTTAGGCCCCGGGGGGAGGAACACTGAAGCTTTCTTT
cdr3_aa: CASSLGPGGRNTEAFF

j_call: TRBJ2-7
d_call: NA
clone_size: NA
v_call: TRBV5-6
cdr3_nt: TGTGCCAGCAGCTTGGCTCCAGATCACGAGCAGTACTTC
cdr3_aa: CASSLAPDHEQYF

j_call: TRBJ2-1
d_call: TRBD1
clone_size: NA
v_call: TRBV30
cdr3_nt: TGTGCCTGGGCGACAGGGAGTGGCTACAATGAGCAGTTCTTC
cdr3_aa: CAWATGSGYNEQFF

j_call: TRBJ1-1
d_call: TRBD1
clone_size: once
v_call: TRBV9
cdr3_nt: TGTGCCAGCAGCGTAGACCCCGGGACAGGGGTCTTGAACACTGAAGCTTTCTTT
cdr3_aa: CASSVDPGTGVLNTEAFF

j_call: TRBJ1-5
d_call: NA
clone_size: NA
v_call: TRBV7-2
cdr3_nt: TGTGCCAGCAGCTCCGACAGGAATCAGCCCCAGCATTTT
cdr3_aa: CASSSDRNQPQHF

j_call: TRBJ2-7
d_call: TRBD1
clone_size: NA
v_call: TRBV10-3
cdr3_nt: TGTGCCACCCGGGACAGGGAAAGCGAGCAGTACTTC
cdr3_aa: CATRDRESEQYF

j_call: TRBJ1-1
d_call: NA
clone_size: NA
v_call: TRBV7-2
cdr3_nt: TGTGCCAGCAGCCGTAGGGGGAGGAACACTGAAGCTTTCTTT
cdr3_aa: CASSRRGRNTEAFF

j_call: TRBJ1-1
d_call: TRBD1
clone_size: NA
v_call: TRBV30
cdr3_nt: TGTGCCTGGAGACCGACAGGGGCCGTTTCAGCTTTCTTT
cdr3_aa: CAWRPTGAVSAFF

j_call: TRBJ1-1
d_call: NA
clone_size: once
v_call: TRBV30
cdr3_nt: TGTGCCTGGAGTGTAAGCGGGACCGAAGCTTTCTTT
cdr3_aa: CAWSVSGTEAFF

j_call: TRBJ2-1
d_call: NA
clone_size: NA
v_call: TRBV5-4
cdr3_nt: TGTGCCAGCAGCTTGATCGGGGATGAGCAGTTCTTC
cdr3_aa: CASSLIGDEQFF

j_call: TRBJ1-1
d_call: NA
clone_size: NA
v_call: TRBV29-1
cdr3_nt: TGCAGCGCCCTACAGGGTGGGGGCACTGAAGCTTTCTTT
cdr3_aa: CSALQGGGTEAFF

j_call: TRBJ1-1
d_call: TRBD1
clone_size: NA
v_call: TRBV28
cdr3_nt: TGTGCCAGCAGTTCGACAGGGACGAACACTGAAGCTTTCTTT
cdr3_aa: CASSSTGTNTEAFF

j_call: TRBJ1-1
d_call: NA
clone_size: NA
v_call: TRBV6-6
cdr3_nt: TGTGCCAGCAGTTACACGGGTTCGGGAGGAGCTGAAGCTTTCTTT
cdr3_aa: CASSYTGSGGAEAFF

j_call: TRBJ2-7
d_call: NA
clone_size: NA
v_call: TRBV18
cdr3_nt: TGTGCCAGCTCACCTTCGGAGGGGATATTGGACGAGCAGTACTTC
cdr3_aa: CASSPSEGILDEQYF

j_call: TRBJ1-4
d_call: NA
clone_size: NA
v_call: TRBV5-6
cdr3_nt: TGTGCCAGCAGCATAGGTCCGGGGGCAACTAATGAAAAACTGTTTTTT
cdr3_aa: CASSIGPGATNEKLFF

j_call: TRBJ2-1
d_call: NA
clone_size: NA
v_call: TRBV15
cdr3_nt: TGTGCCACCAGCAAAGCGAATGAGCAGTTCTTC
cdr3_aa: CATSKANEQFF

j_call: TRBJ2-7
d_call: TRBD1
clone_size: NA
v_call: TRBV27
cdr3_nt: TGTGCCAGCAGTCCGGGACAGGGTTTTTACGAGCAGTACTTC
cdr3_aa: CASSPGQGFYEQYF

j_call: TRBJ2-7
d_call: TRBD1
clone_size: NA
v_call: TRBV29-1
cdr3_nt: TGCAGCGTAGCCGGGACAGGGTACGAGCAGTACTTC
cdr3_aa: CSVAGTGYEQYF

j_call: TRBJ1-2
d_call: TRBD1
clone_size: NA
v_call: TRBV30
cdr3_nt: TGTGCCTACCGACAGGGTAGAGACTATGGCTACACCTTC
cdr3_aa: CAYRQGRDYGYTF

j_call: TRBJ2-5
d_call: NA
clone_size: NA
v_call: TRBV27
cdr3_nt: TGTGCCAGCAGCCCATCGCGGGGGACCCAGTACTTC
cdr3_aa: CASSPSRGTQYF

j_call: TRBJ1-5
d_call: TRBD1
clone_size: NA
v_call: TRBV18
cdr3_nt: TGTGCCAGCTCACCATCGACTAGATTGGACAGGGGCAATCAGCCCCAGCATTTT
cdr3_aa: CASSPSTRLDRGNQPQHF

j_call: TRBJ1-5
d_call: TRBD1
clone_size: NA
v_call: TRBV5-1
cdr3_nt: TGCGCCAGCAGCTTGGTGGCAGGGGGCCAGCCCCAGCATTTT
cdr3_aa: CASSLVAGGQPQHF

j_call: TRBJ2-7
d_call: TRBD1
clone_size: NA
v_call: TRBV25-1
cdr3_nt: TGTGCCAGCAGTTCCCCCCGGACAGGACGATACGAGCAGTACTTC
cdr3_aa: CASSSPRTGRYEQYF

j_call: TRBJ2-7
d_call: TRBD1
clone_size: few
v_call: TRBV6-5
cdr3_nt: TGTGCCAGCAGTTATCGGGACAGGTCCTACGAGCAGTACTTC
cdr3_aa: CASSYRDRSYEQYF